This TCR beta chain was obtained from a study of T cell responses to AZD1222 COVID-19 vaccine. With regard to this clone: The antigen is undetermined.

Findings and caveats of the study: Donors were mostly white British, more females; clonal diversity possibly underestimated. Vaccine-associated CD4 TCRs spanned spike, dominant at 160-218 and 743-854.

The table came from immunoSEQ multiplex PCR; TCRdb's copy has only in-frame clones and leaves some out. The data contain about 170,000 clones, more than 90% of them singletons. The trim removed 7 bases at V and 2 bases at J, leaving 5 bases unmatched. Germline loops: CDR1 SEHNR, CDR2 FQNEAQ (reference sequence). This CDR3 has 14 residues. This clonotype was sampled from an adult in good health. Source: peripheral blood, taken on day 0 of AZD1222 vaccination. The rearrangement uses TRBV7-9 and TRBJ1-5; 7 bases are a match to TRBD1. CDR3: CASNTGTGNQPQHF. DNA for the CDR3: TGTGCCAGCAACACCGGGACAGGCAATCAGCCCCAGCATTTT.